The clone carrying this TCR beta chain occurred a few times. Its target is unknown. TCRdb redid the calling of the 5' RACE reads with MiXCR, one entry per CDR3 protein. This table holds approximately 240,000 distinct CDR3 sequences, about 14% found once. The CDR3 consists of 13 residues. V shed 2 bases and J shed 5 bases, with 9 bases lying between them. Looked up from germline, CDR1 is KGHSH and CDR2 is LQKENI. This specimen belongs to a study of identical twins. Study-level results: A partial confounding effect on zero-insertion analyses could come from invariant MAIT and iNKT cells.

Sequenced input: memory (CD45RO+) T cells sorted from blood. The J gene is TRBJ1-1, the V gene TRBV18; D remains unclear. The TCR originated in a woman aged 18 to 35 in good health. CDR3 residues: CASSPGPGTEAFF. Here the CDR3 DNA reads TGTGCCAGCTCACCAGGGCCGGGGACTGAAGCTTTCTTT.